The source of this T cell receptor beta chain is a study of cytomegalovirus exposure and HLA in healthy donors. General observations from the study: Rarity characterized most TCR sequences, yet some public TCRs appeared in many donors.

CDR3 size: 15 residues. In germline, CDR1 is MNHNS, CDR2 SASEGT. V gave up 5 bases and J gave up 4 bases; unmatched junction bases: 10. The PCR used 60 Vbeta and 13 Jbeta primers. The method was immunoSEQ multiplex PCR; TCRdb's version includes in-frame clones alone and lacks a portion of them. This table lists about 160,000 clones. As to this clone: The antigen is undetermined.

The TCR comes from a woman aged 55-75 years in good health and CMV-seronegative. Sequenced material: PBMCs. The chain recombines TRBV6-1 with TRBJ1-1; TRBD1 matches 7 bases. CDR3 nucleotides: TGTGCCAGCAGTCCGATCCGACAGGGAATCACTGAAGCTTTCTTT. Its protein is CASSPIRQGITEAFF.